This record looks at one T cell receptor (beta chain) sequence and its context. Its antigen is unknown. Starting material of 400 to 600 ng total RNA yielded TCR beta cDNA via a constant-region primer. Libraries for TCR beta were built through three nested multiplex PCR rounds, which together made up a slightly modified ARM-PCR procedure. The opening two PCR rounds, 10 cycles each, paired TRBV1-TRBV30 forward primers with a C-beta reverse primer. TCRdb called the multiplex PCR reads again in MiXCR, with one record for every CDR3 protein. The data show approximately 110,000 distinct CDR3 sequences, with 60% to 75% seen just once and 7.5% to 8.5% held by the top ten. This CDR3 is built from 12 residues. The V gene's germline CDR1 is SEHNR and CDR2 FQNEAQ (reference sequence). With 2 bases removed from V and 0 bases from J, the gap between germline ends came to 1 base. From unsorted bulk tissue weighing about 17-30 mg, DNA and RNA were co-extracted. Each tumor specimen held more than 75% viable tumor cells.

These data belong to a study of tumor-infiltrating lymphocytes in primary liver carcinoma. Findings and caveats of the study: Against blood, tumors held a significantly higher top-250-clone fraction (p = 0.039). Between tumor regions, pairs overlapped more than tumor-adjacent and tumor-blood pairs did.

Sequenced material: liver tumor tissue from sampling region 3. Subset of the sample: tumor region T3, left-lateral pole. V and J are TRBV7-9 and TRBJ1-2, with no clear D. This TCR came from an older woman with primary liver carcinoma and hepatitis B virus infection. The CDR3 here is CASSLTNYGYTF. In DNA form, the CDR3 reads TGTGCCAGCAGCTTAACTAACTATGGCTACACCTTC.